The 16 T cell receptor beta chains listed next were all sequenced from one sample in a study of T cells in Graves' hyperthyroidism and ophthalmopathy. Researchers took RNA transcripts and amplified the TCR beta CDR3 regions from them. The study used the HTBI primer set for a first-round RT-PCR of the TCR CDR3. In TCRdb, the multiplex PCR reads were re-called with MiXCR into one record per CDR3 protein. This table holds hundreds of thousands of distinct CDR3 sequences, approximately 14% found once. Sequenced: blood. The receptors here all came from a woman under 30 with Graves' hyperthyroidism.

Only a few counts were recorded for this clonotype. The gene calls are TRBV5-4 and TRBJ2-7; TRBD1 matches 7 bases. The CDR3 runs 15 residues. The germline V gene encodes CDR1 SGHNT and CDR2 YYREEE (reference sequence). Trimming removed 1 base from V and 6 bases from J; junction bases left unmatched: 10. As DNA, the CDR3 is TGTGCCAGCAGCTTGAAACAGGGGTATGAAGGCGAGCAGTACTTC. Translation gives CASSLKQGYEGEQYF.

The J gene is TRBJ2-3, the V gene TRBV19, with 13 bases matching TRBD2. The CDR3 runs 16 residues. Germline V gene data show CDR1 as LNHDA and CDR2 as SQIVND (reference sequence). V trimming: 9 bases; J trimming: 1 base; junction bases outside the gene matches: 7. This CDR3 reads CASGLAGDPGTDTQYF. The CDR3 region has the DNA TGTGCCAGCGGACTAGCGGGGGACCCGGGCACAGATACGCAGTATTTT.

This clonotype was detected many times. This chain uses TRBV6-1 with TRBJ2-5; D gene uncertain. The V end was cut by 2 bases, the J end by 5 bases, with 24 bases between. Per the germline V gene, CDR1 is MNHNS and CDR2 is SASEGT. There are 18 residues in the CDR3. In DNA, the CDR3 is TGTGCCAGCAGTGAACACGTTATAGGCCACTCTCTTCTCGAGACCCAGTACTTC. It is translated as CASSEHVIGHSLLETQYF.

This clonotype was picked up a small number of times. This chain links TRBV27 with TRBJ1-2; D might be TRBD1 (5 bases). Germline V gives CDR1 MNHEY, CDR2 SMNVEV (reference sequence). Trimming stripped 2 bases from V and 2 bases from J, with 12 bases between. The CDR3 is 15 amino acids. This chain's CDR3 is CASSLLSAGNYGYTF. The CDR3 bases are TGTGCCAGCAGTTTACTGTCGGCAGGGAACTATGGCTACACCTTC.

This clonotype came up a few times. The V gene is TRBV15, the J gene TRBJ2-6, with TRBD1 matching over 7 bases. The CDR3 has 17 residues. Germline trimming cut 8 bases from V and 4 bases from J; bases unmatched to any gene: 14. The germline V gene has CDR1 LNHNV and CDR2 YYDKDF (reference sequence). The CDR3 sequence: CATETGVTLDGANVLTF. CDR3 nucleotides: TGTGCCACCGAAACAGGGGTCACTCTCGACGGGGCCAACGTCCTGACTTTC.

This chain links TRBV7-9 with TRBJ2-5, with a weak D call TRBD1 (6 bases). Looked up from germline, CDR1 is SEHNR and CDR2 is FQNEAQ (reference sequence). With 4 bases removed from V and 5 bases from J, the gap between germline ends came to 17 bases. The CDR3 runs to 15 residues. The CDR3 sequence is CASSSNRVVQETQYF. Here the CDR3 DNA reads TGTGCCAGCAGCTCCAACAGGGTGGTACAGGAGACCCAGTACTTC.

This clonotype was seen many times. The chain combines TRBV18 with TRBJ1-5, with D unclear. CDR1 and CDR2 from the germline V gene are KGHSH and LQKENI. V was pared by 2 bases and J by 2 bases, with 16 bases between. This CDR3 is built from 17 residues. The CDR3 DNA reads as TGTGCCAGCTCACCAGGGAAGAGATCGCTTCGCAATCAGCCCCAGCATTTT. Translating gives CASSPGKRSLRNQPQHF. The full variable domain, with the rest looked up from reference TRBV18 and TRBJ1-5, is NAGVMQNPRHLVRRRGQEARLRCSPMKGHSHVYWYRQLPEEGLKFMVYLQKENIIDESGMPKERFSAEFPKEGPSILRIQQVVRGDSAAYFCASSPGKRSLRNQPQHFGDGTRLSIL.

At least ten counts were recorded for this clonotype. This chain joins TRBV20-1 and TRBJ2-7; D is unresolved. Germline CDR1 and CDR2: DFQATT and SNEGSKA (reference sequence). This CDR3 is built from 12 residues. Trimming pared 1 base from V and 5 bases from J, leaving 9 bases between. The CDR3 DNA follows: TGCAGTGCTAGAGTACTGAAAGACGAGCAGTACTTC. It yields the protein CSARVLKDEQYF.

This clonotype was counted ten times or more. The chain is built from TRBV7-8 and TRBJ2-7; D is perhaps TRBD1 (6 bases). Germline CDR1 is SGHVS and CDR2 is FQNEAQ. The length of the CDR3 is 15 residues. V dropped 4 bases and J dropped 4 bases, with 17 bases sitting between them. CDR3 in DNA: TGTGCCAGCAGCTCCTCCGGGACAACGGGGTACGAGCAGTACTTC. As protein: CASSSSGTTGYEQYF.

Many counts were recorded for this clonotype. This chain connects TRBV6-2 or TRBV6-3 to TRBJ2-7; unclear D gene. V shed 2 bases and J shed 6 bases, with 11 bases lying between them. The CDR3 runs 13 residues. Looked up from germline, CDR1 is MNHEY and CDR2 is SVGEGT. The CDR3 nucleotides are TGTGCCAGCAGTTACCCACCTACGACCGAGCAGTACTTC. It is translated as CASSYPPTTEQYF.

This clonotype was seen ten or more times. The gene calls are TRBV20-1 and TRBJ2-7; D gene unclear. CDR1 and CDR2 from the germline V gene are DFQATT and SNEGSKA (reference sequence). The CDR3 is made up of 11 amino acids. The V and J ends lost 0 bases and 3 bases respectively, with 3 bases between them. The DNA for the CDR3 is TGCAGTGCTAGAGAGGACTACGAGCAGTACTTC. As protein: CSAREDYEQYF.

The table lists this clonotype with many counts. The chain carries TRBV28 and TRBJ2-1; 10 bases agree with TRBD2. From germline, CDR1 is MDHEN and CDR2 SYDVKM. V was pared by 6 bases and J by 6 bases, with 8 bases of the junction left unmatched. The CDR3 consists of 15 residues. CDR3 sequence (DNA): TGTGCCAGCAGCCCCGCCAGCGGGAGGGCCAATGAGCAGTTCTTC. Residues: CASSPASGRANEQFF.

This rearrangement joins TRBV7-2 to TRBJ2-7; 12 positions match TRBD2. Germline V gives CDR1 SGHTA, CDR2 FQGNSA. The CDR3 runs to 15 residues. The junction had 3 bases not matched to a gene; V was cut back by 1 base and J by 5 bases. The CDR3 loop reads CASSLVPSGGDEQYF. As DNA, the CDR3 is TGTGCCAGCAGCTTAGTCCCTAGCGGGGGGGACGAGCAGTACTTC.

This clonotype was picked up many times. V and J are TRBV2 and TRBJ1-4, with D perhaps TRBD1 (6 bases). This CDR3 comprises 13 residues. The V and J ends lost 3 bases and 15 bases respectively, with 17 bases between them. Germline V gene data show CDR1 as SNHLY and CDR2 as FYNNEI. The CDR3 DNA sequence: TGTGCCAGCAGTGAGGGACACGGAGGAAGGTTGTTTTTT. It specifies CASSEGHGGRLFF. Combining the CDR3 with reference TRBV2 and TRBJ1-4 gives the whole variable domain EPEVTQTPSHQVTQMGQEVILRCVPISNHLYFYWYRQILGQKVEFLVSFYNNEISEKSEIFDDQFSVERPDGSNFTLKIRSTKLEDSAMYFCASSEGHGGRLFFGSGTQLSVL.

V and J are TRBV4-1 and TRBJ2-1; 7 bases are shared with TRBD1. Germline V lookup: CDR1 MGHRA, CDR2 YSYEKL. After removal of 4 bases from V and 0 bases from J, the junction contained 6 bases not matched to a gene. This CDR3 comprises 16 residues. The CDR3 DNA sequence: TGCGCCAGCAGCCGAGTACAGGGGAGCTCCTACAATGAGCAGTTCTTC. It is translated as CASSRVQGSSYNEQFF.

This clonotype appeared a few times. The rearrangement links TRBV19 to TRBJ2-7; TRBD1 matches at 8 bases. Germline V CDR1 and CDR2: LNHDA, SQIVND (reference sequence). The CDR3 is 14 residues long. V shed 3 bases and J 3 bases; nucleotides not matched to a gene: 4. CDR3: CASSIQDRGYEQYF. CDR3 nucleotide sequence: TGTGCCAGTAGTATTCAAGACAGGGGCTACGAGCAGTACTTC.